These T cell receptor beta chains were read from a single sample in a study of T cell responses to AZD1222 COVID-19 vaccine. Measured with immunoSEQ multiplex PCR; TCRdb has only the in-frame clones, and not every one. Among more than 150,000 clones listed, 85% to 90% were seen once. The source material was peripheral blood, sampled on day 0 of AZD1222 vaccination. The receptors shown here come from an adult in good health. The CDR3 runs from the conserved cysteine through the conserved F or W. A D gene is named only where the DNA matches it firmly. Size is omitted from some rows. Given values are once, few, many or a class for expanded clones.

d_call clone_size j_call v_call cdr3_aa cdr3_nt
NA NA TRBJ2-3 TRBV21-1 CASSKVGGTDTQYF TGTGCCAGCAGCAAAGTTGGGGGCACAGATACGCAGTATTTT
TRBD1 NA TRBJ1-5 TRBV10-3 CAIRAPLRDRVNQPQHF TGTGCCATCAGGGCCCCACTCCGTGACAGGGTGAATCAGCCCCAGCATTTT
NA NA TRBJ2-1 TRBV6-5 CASSTGTGEQFF TGTGCCAGCAGCACCGGGACGGGTGAGCAGTTCTTC
NA NA TRBJ1-1 TRBV29-1 CSVEPTDRNTEAFF TGCAGCGTTGAACCTACCGACAGGAACACTGAAGCTTTCTTT
NA NA TRBJ1-2 TRBV6-2/TRBV6-3 CASSPPGLRGEYGYTF TGTGCCAGCAGTCCCCCGGGACTCCGCGGCGAGTATGGCTACACCTTC
NA NA TRBJ2-5 TRBV6-1 CASSEVGVETQYF TGTGCCAGCAGTGAAGTTGGAGTAGAGACCCAGTACTTC
NA NA TRBJ1-1 TRBV18 CASSPGTPEAFF TGTGCCAGCTCACCGGGGACACCTGAAGCTTTCTTT
NA NA TRBJ1-5 TRBV30 CAWSVQGDQPQHF TGTGCCTGGAGTGTACAAGGGGATCAGCCCCAGCATTTT
NA NA TRBJ1-5 TRBV6-4 CASNQGANQPQHF TGTGCCAGCAACCAAGGGGCAAATCAGCCCCAGCATTTT
NA NA TRBJ1-1 TRBV11-2 CASSFQGVKGTEAFF TGTGCCAGCAGCTTTCAGGGAGTTAAAGGCACTGAAGCTTTCTTT
NA NA TRBJ2-6 TRBV29-1 CSVSVAGANVLTF TGCAGCGTGTCCGTAGCTGGGGCCAACGTCCTGACTTTC
NA NA TRBJ2-7 TRBV7-2 CASSLGGVVGEQYF TGTGCCAGCAGCTTAGGGGGGGTTGTGGGCGAGCAGTACTTC
NA NA TRBJ2-1 TRBV11-3 CASSLDGGDYEQFF TGTGCCAGCAGCTTAGACGGCGGAGACTATGAGCAGTTCTTC
NA NA TRBJ2-2 TRBV14 CASSQDGAGELFF TGTGCCAGCAGCCAAGACGGCGCGGGGGAGCTGTTTTTT
TRBD1 once TRBJ1-5 TRBV30 CAWSARPGQGKTSWLSQPQHF TGTGCCTGGAGTGCCCGACCGGGACAGGGGAAAACCTCCTGGCTAAGTCAGCCCCAGCATTTT
NA NA TRBJ2-7 TRBV4-3 CASSQGGRDSYEQYF TGCGCCAGCAGCCAAGGAGGTAGGGACTCCTACGAGCAGTACTTC
TRBD1 NA TRBJ1-2 TRBV30 CAWTADRNYGYTF TGTGCCTGGACCGCGGACAGGAACTATGGCTACACCTTC
TRBD2 NA TRBJ2-2 TRBV29-1 CSVTQLAPNTGELFF TGCAGCGTCACCCAACTAGCGCCCAACACCGGGGAGCTGTTTTTT
TRBD1 NA TRBJ1-5 TRBV30 CAWSGTGLQPQHF TGTGCCTGGAGTGGGACAGGGCTCCAGCCCCAGCATTTT
TRBD1 NA TRBJ2-7 TRBV11-2 CASSLVGQAYEQYF TGTGCCAGCAGCTTAGTGGGACAGGCCTACGAGCAGTACTTC
TRBD2 NA TRBJ2-7 TRBV4-3 CASSQDRAGGPREQYF TGCGCCAGCAGCCAAGATAGGGCGGGAGGGCCCCGCGAGCAGTACTTC
TRBD2 NA TRBJ2-3 TRBV10-3 CAISESRGGLAGGSKADTQYF TGTGCCATCAGTGAGTCGAGAGGTGGTCTAGCGGGGGGTTCTAAGGCAGATACGCAGTATTTT
TRBD1 large TRBJ1-5 TRBV19 CASTNWTGRADQPQHF TGTGCCAGTACCAATTGGACAGGTAGGGCGGATCAGCCCCAGCATTTT
NA NA TRBJ2-1 TRBV6-5 CASSYGGISYNEQFF TGTGCCAGCAGTTACGGCGGGATCTCCTACAATGAGCAGTTCTTC
NA NA TRBJ2-7 TRBV5-6 CASSLERREPYEQYF TGTGCCAGCAGCTTGGAACGCAGGGAGCCCTACGAGCAGTACTTC
TRBD1 NA TRBJ1-2 TRBV19 CASSTGDRALFYGYTF TGTGCCAGTAGTACTGGTGACAGGGCCCTTTTCTATGGCTACACCTTC
TRBD1 NA TRBJ2-7 TRBV4-1 CASSQDGGRGGTLPYEQYF TGCGCCAGCAGCCAAGATGGAGGTAGAGGGGGCACGCTCCCCTACGAGCAGTACTTC
NA once TRBJ1-1 TRBV20-1 CSASLPTPIEAFF TGCAGTGCTAGTCTCCCCACGCCGATTGAAGCTTTCTTT
NA NA TRBJ2-1 TRBV9 CASSVAASSYNEQFF TGTGCCAGCAGCGTAGCGGCTAGCAGCTACAATGAGCAGTTCTTC
NA NA TRBJ1-4 TRBV7-2 CASSPHTTNEKLFF TGTGCCAGCAGCCCACACACAACTAATGAAAAACTGTTTTTT